These T cell receptor beta chains were read from a single sample in a study of shared clonotypes between healthy human individuals. Measured with immunoSEQ multiplex PCR; TCRdb has only the in-frame clones, and not every one. The sample has some 2,500,000 clones, less than 95% seen once. The specimen sequenced was naive CD4+ T cells from PBMCs. The source of these receptors is a man in his late teens or twenties in good health. Some clones in this sample may be carry-over from other donors' samples. Both conserved end residues are part of each CDR3. Fields, in order: clone size, J gene, D gene, V gene, CDR3 protein, CDR3 DNA. A D gene is named only where the DNA matches it firmly. Clone size appears in some rows only: once, few, many, or a class for an expanded clone.

clone size: NA
J gene: TRBJ1-2
D gene: TRBD1
V gene: TRBV29-1
CDR3 protein: CSGWDRGMDGYTF
CDR3 DNA: TGCAGCGGCTGGGACAGGGGGATGGATGGCTACACCTTC

clone size: NA
J gene: TRBJ2-5
D gene: TRBD1
V gene: TRBV5-1
CDR3 protein: CASSRTGGQETQYF
CDR3 DNA: TGCGCCAGCAGCCGAACAGGGGGGCAAGAGACCCAGTACTTC

clone size: NA
J gene: TRBJ1-4
D gene: NA
V gene: TRBV21-1
CDR3 protein: CASSSWDGRVPSQEGLATNEKLFF
CDR3 DNA: TGTGCCAGCAGCAGTTGGGACGGAAGGGTCCCGTCTCAGGAGGGGCTGGCAACTAATGAAAAACTGTTTTTT

clone size: NA
J gene: TRBJ1-2
D gene: TRBD1
V gene: TRBV7-2
CDR3 protein: CASSLGRPGQGAGYTF
CDR3 DNA: TGTGCCAGCAGCTTAGGGAGACCGGGACAGGGGGCCGGCTACACCTTC

clone size: NA
J gene: TRBJ2-1
D gene: TRBD2
V gene: TRBV19
CDR3 protein: CASSIDSGSKYNEQFF
CDR3 DNA: TGTGCCAGTAGTATAGATAGCGGGAGTAAGTACAATGAGCAGTTCTTC

clone size: NA
J gene: TRBJ1-2
D gene: NA
V gene: TRBV28
CDR3 protein: CASSYRAFNYGYTF
CDR3 DNA: TGTGCCAGCAGTTACAGAGCGTTCAACTATGGCTACACCTTC

clone size: once
J gene: TRBJ1-5
D gene: NA
V gene: TRBV6-6
CDR3 protein: CASSLGTNQPQHF
CDR3 DNA: TGTGCCAGCAGTTTAGGGACAAATCAGCCCCAGCATTTT

clone size: NA
J gene: TRBJ1-4
D gene: NA
V gene: TRBV25-1
CDR3 protein: CASSPENEKLFF
CDR3 DNA: TGTGCCAGCAGTCCGGAAAATGAAAAACTGTTTTTT

clone size: NA
J gene: TRBJ2-1
D gene: NA
V gene: TRBV7-9
CDR3 protein: CGAGDSYNEQFF
CDR3 DNA: TGTGGGGCAGGGGACTCCTACAATGAGCAGTTCTTC

clone size: NA
J gene: TRBJ1-1
D gene: TRBD1
V gene: TRBV19
CDR3 protein: CASSIVGQGARGTEAFF
CDR3 DNA: TGTGCCAGTAGTATAGTCGGACAGGGGGCGCGGGGCACTGAAGCTTTCTTT

clone size: once
J gene: TRBJ2-7
D gene: TRBD2
V gene: TRBV19
CDR3 protein: CASSISTGGTTYEQYF
CDR3 DNA: TGTGCCAGTAGTATCTCCACGGGGGGGACCACCTACGAGCAGTACTTC

clone size: NA
J gene: TRBJ2-7
D gene: NA
V gene: TRBV5-1
CDR3 protein: CASSESGYSYEQYF
CDR3 DNA: TGCGCCAGCAGCGAGAGCGGGTACTCCTACGAGCAGTACTTC

clone size: NA
J gene: TRBJ1-2
D gene: NA
V gene: TRBV28
CDR3 protein: CASSLDRLLFYGYTF
CDR3 DNA: TGTGCCAGCAGTTTAGACAGGTTATTATTCTATGGCTACACCTTC

clone size: NA
J gene: TRBJ2-7
D gene: NA
V gene: TRBV6-6
CDR3 protein: CASSSTGTDSYEQYF
CDR3 DNA: TGTGCCAGCAGTTCCACCGGGACGGATTCCTACGAGCAGTACTTC

clone size: NA
J gene: TRBJ1-3
D gene: NA
V gene: TRBV7-3
CDR3 protein: CASSLEGGNTIYF
CDR3 DNA: TGTGCCAGCAGCTTGGAGGGGGGGAACACCATATATTTT

clone size: NA
J gene: TRBJ2-7
D gene: TRBD2
V gene: TRBV28
CDR3 protein: CASINPPGGSGRADSYEQYF
CDR3 DNA: TGTGCCAGCATCAACCCCCCAGGAGGTAGCGGGAGGGCAGACTCCTACGAGCAGTACTTC

clone size: NA
J gene: TRBJ2-3
D gene: NA
V gene: TRBV13
CDR3 protein: CASSFKTGTDTQYF
CDR3 DNA: TGTGCCAGCAGCTTCAAGACAGGCACAGATACGCAGTATTTT

clone size: NA
J gene: TRBJ2-1
D gene: NA
V gene: TRBV7-7
CDR3 protein: CASSPDWVGEAEQFF
CDR3 DNA: TGTGCCAGCAGCCCAGACTGGGTGGGAGAGGCTGAGCAGTTCTTC

clone size: NA
J gene: TRBJ2-6
D gene: TRBD1
V gene: TRBV18
CDR3 protein: CASSGQGASGANVLTF
CDR3 DNA: TGTGCCAGCTCGGGGCAGGGGGCTTCTGGGGCCAACGTCCTGACTTTC

clone size: NA
J gene: TRBJ2-5
D gene: NA
V gene: TRBV29-1
CDR3 protein: CSVGRETQYF
CDR3 DNA: TGCAGCGTTGGGCGAGAGACCCAGTACTTC

clone size: NA
J gene: TRBJ1-2
D gene: NA
V gene: TRBV6-1
CDR3 protein: CASSEGILGPGYTF
CDR3 DNA: TGTGCCAGCAGTGAAGGTATTCTCGGCCCAGGCTACACCTTC

clone size: NA
J gene: TRBJ2-3
D gene: NA
V gene: TRBV7-9
CDR3 protein: CASSMGAGTSVTDTQYF
CDR3 DNA: TGTGCCAGCAGCATGGGGGCGGGAACAAGTGTCACAGATACGCAGTATTTT

clone size: NA
J gene: TRBJ1-5
D gene: TRBD1
V gene: TRBV6-1
CDR3 protein: CASRRTGDQPQHF
CDR3 DNA: TGTGCCAGCAGGCGGACAGGAGATCAGCCCCAGCATTTT

clone size: NA
J gene: TRBJ2-3
D gene: NA
V gene: TRBV5-8
CDR3 protein: CASSRLPGDTQYF
CDR3 DNA: TGTGCCAGCTCACGACTCCCGGGAGATACGCAGTATTTT

clone size: once
J gene: TRBJ2-3
D gene: NA
V gene: TRBV6-5
CDR3 protein: CASRHSTDTQYF
CDR3 DNA: TGTGCCAGCAGACACAGCACAGATACGCAGTATTTT

clone size: NA
J gene: TRBJ2-5
D gene: TRBD2
V gene: TRBV5-1
CDR3 protein: CASTIAGGAGETQYF
CDR3 DNA: TGCGCCAGCACCATAGCGGGAGGGGCCGGAGAGACCCAGTACTTC

clone size: NA
J gene: TRBJ2-1
D gene: NA
V gene: TRBV11-2
CDR3 protein: CASSESRVEQFF
CDR3 DNA: TGTGCCAGCAGCGAAAGTCGGGTTGAGCAGTTCTTC

clone size: NA
J gene: TRBJ2-3
D gene: TRBD2
V gene: TRBV28
CDR3 protein: CASRFGGRADTQYF
CDR3 DNA: TGTGCCAGCAGGTTTGGCGGGAGGGCAGATACGCAGTATTTT

clone size: NA
J gene: TRBJ1-1
D gene: NA
V gene: TRBV5-5
CDR3 protein: CASSRGYQTEAFF
CDR3 DNA: TGTGCCAGCAGCAGGGGTTATCAGACTGAAGCTTTCTTT

clone size: NA
J gene: TRBJ2-3
D gene: TRBD1
V gene: TRBV5-1
CDR3 protein: CASSSTGGADTQYF
CDR3 DNA: TGCGCCAGCAGCTCGACAGGGGGCGCGGATACGCAGTATTTT

clone size: NA
J gene: TRBJ1-6
D gene: NA
V gene: TRBV5-1
CDR3 protein: CASSPGRRTYNSPLHF
CDR3 DNA: TGCGCCAGCAGCCCTGGACGGAGAACTTATAATTCACCCCTCCACTTT

clone size: once
J gene: TRBJ2-5
D gene: TRBD1
V gene: TRBV28
CDR3 protein: CASSLLGSGQQETQYF
CDR3 DNA: TGTGCCAGCAGTTTATTAGGGTCGGGACAGCAAGAGACCCAGTACTTC